This T cell receptor (beta chain) originates from a study of identical twins. All donors comprised healthy Caucasians. The sample holds many counts of this clonotype. What it binds is not known. General study findings and limits: Rather than following the same donors, the conclusions depended on cross-sectional statistical analysis. Out-of-frame alpha sequences common to twins exhibited a surplus of low generation probability.

It was template switching that added a universal primer site, and there were unique molecular identifiers on the cDNA. TCRdb re-analysed the 5' RACE reads in MiXCR, keeping a single row per CDR3 protein. The data hold 300,000 or so distinct CDR3 sequences, with more than 8% observed a single time. Germline CDR1 SQVTM, CDR2 ANQGSEA. V gave up 4 bases and J gave up 2 bases; unmatched junction bases: 2. The CDR3 loop spans 13 amino acids. This sample also belongs to another study, concerning yellow fever vaccine responses in identical twins.

This TCR derives from a woman between 18 and 29 years old in good health. The sequencing sample was made of CD8+ T cells sorted from blood. The V and J genes are TRBV29-1 and TRBJ2-1; 7 bases map to TRBD1. CDR3 in DNA: TGCAGCGTTGGGGACAGCGCCTACAATGAGCAGTTCTTC. It yields the protein CSVGDSAYNEQFF.